Listed below are T cell receptor beta chains from one sample, sequenced in a study of blood T cell repertoires in COVID-19. Libraries were prepared by immunoSEQ multiplex PCR; TCRdb keeps only in-frame clonotypes and omits some of them. The sample contains about 430,000 clones, 88% of which appear only once. Material for sequencing was PBMCs or T cells enriched from blood (not recorded which). The receptors shown here come from a woman under 40 with acute COVID-19. The CDR3 runs from the conserved cysteine through the conserved F or W. A D gene is named only where the DNA matches it firmly. A clone size is listed for some rows: how often the clone was seen (once, few, many), or a class if it is expanded.

v_call	d_call	clone_size	j_call	cdr3_aa	cdr3_nt
TRBV3-1/TRBV3-2	TRBD2	NA	TRBJ2-1	CASSQDPAGGASNEQFF	TGTGCCAGCAGCCAAGATCCGGCCGGGGGGGCGTCCAATGAGCAGTTCTTC
TRBV19	NA	NA	TRBJ2-2	CASSQQGGTGELFF	TGTGCCAGTAGTCAACAGGGCGGCACCGGGGAGCTGTTTTTT
TRBV27	TRBD1	NA	TRBJ1-4	CASRTIGTGGEKLFF	TGTGCCAGCAGGACCATTGGGACAGGGGGGGAAAAACTGTTTTTT
TRBV2	TRBD1	NA	TRBJ1-1	CASAWTGNTEAFF	TGTGCCAGCGCCTGGACAGGGAACACTGAAGCTTTCTTT
TRBV2	NA	few	TRBJ1-3	CASTMSSGNTIYF	TGTGCCAGCACGATGAGCTCTGGAAACACCATATATTTT
TRBV6-5	NA	NA	TRBJ2-2	CASSYSSGNTGELFF	TGTGCCAGCAGTTACTCGAGCGGAAACACCGGGGAGCTGTTTTTT
TRBV2	NA	NA	TRBJ2-1	CASSEWPDSYNEQFF	TGTGCCAGCAGTGAATGGCCAGACTCCTACAATGAGCAGTTCTTC
TRBV12-2	NA	NA	TRBJ1-5	CASRDRDYSNQPQHF	TGTGCAAGTCGGGACAGAGATTATAGCAATCAGCCCCAGCATTTT
TRBV11-3	TRBD1	NA	TRBJ1-2	CASSSGTGGDGYTF	TGTGCCAGCAGCTCCGGGACAGGGGGAGATGGCTACACCTTC
TRBV4-2	TRBD2	once	TRBJ2-3	CASSRGGDTDTQYF	TGTGCCAGCAGCCGCGGGGGGGATACAGATACGCAGTATTTT
TRBV5-1	NA	NA	TRBJ2-2	CASSSTGSDYTGELFF	TGCGCCAGCAGCTCAACAGGGAGTGACTACACCGGGGAGCTGTTTTTT
TRBV7-8	NA	NA	TRBJ2-7	CASSLAVRVGEQYF	TGTGCCAGCAGCTTAGCGGTCAGGGTAGGCGAGCAGTACTTC
TRBV5-5	NA	once	TRBJ1-4	CASSLGSLTTNEKLFF	TGTGCCAGCAGCTTGGGGAGTCTCACAACTAATGAAAAACTGTTTTTT
TRBV7-3	TRBD2	NA	TRBJ2-1	CASSPQRGGPGNEQFF	TGTGCCAGCAGCCCCCAGCGGGGGGGCCCGGGAAATGAGCAGTTCTTC
TRBV7-3	TRBD2	NA	TRBJ2-3	CASSFYRSGGAGTDTQYF	TGTGCCAGCAGCTTCTACCGAAGCGGGGGGGCGGGCACAGATACGCAGTATTTT
TRBV27	NA	NA	TRBJ1-1	CASSLWGPRTEAFF	TGTGCCAGCAGTTTATGGGGCCCTAGGACTGAAGCTTTCTTT
TRBV10-2	NA	NA	TRBJ1-1	CASRPRSPGDTEAFF	TGCGCCAGCAGACCTCGATCTCCCGGGGACACTGAAGCTTTCTTT
TRBV5-5	NA	NA	TRBJ1-4	CASSPTGPQRQEKLFF	TGTGCCAGCAGCCCCACTGGGCCGCAAAGGCAAGAAAAACTGTTTTTT
TRBV6-2/TRBV6-3	NA	NA	TRBJ1-1	CASSPNRETEAFF	TGTGCCAGCAGTCCAAACCGGGAAACTGAAGCTTTCTTT
TRBV6-5	TRBD2	NA	TRBJ2-5	CASSYGAAGQETQYF	TGTGCCAGCAGTTATGGGGCAGCGGGACAAGAGACCCAGTACTTC
TRBV3-1/TRBV3-2	NA	NA	TRBJ1-2	CASSRGGDYGYTF	TGTGCCAGCAGCCGGGGGGGTGACTATGGCTACACCTTC
TRBV3-1/TRBV3-2	TRBD1	NA	TRBJ1-5	CASSPIRTGKGNQPQHF	TGTGCCAGCAGCCCTATAAGGACAGGGAAGGGCAATCAGCCCCAGCATTTT
TRBV6-5	NA	NA	TRBJ1-5	CASRAGVDAPQHF	TGTGCCAGCAGAGCGGGGGTTGATGCGCCCCAGCATTTT
TRBV5-5	NA	NA	TRBJ2-1	CASSLAGSSYNEQFF	TGTGCCAGCAGCTTGGCTGGGAGCTCCTACAATGAGCAGTTCTTC
TRBV6-2/TRBV6-3	NA	NA	TRBJ1-5	CASSPRAVYSNQPQHF	TGTGCCAGCAGCCCCAGGGCAGTCTATAGCAATCAGCCCCAGCATTTT
TRBV10-3	TRBD1	few	TRBJ2-1	CAISRDRGDEQFF	TGTGCCATCAGTCGGGACAGGGGCGATGAGCAGTTCTTC
TRBV27	NA	NA	TRBJ1-6	CASREFVRPSRGSPLHF	TGTGCCAGCAGGGAATTTGTCCGGCCGTCCCGCGGGTCACCCCTCCACTTT
TRBV28	NA	NA	TRBJ1-5	CASSPPSRIRSNQPQHF	TGTGCCAGCAGTCCACCCTCCAGGATTAGGAGCAATCAGCCCCAGCATTTT
TRBV6-2/TRBV6-3	NA	NA	TRBJ2-1	CASSFRGQRNEQFF	TGTGCCAGCAGCTTTCGAGGACAGAGGAATGAGCAGTTCTTC
TRBV24-1	NA	NA	TRBJ2-6	CATSDPGSGANVLTF	TGTGCCACCAGTGATCCAGGATCTGGGGCCAACGTCCTGACTTTC
TRBV23-1	NA	NA	TRBJ2-5	CASSQSGGPQETQYF	TGCGCCAGCAGTCAATCAGGGGGACCCCAAGAGACCCAGTACTTC
TRBV2	NA	NA	TRBJ1-2	CASSGRDWGGYTF	TGTGCCAGCAGTGGACGGGACTGGGGGGGCTACACCTTC
TRBV30	TRBD1	NA	TRBJ1-4	CAWGDSSTKLFF	TGTGCCTGGGGGGACAGCAGTACAAAACTGTTTTTT
TRBV30	TRBD1	NA	TRBJ2-3	CAWTPSTGRSTDTQYF	TGTGCCTGGACCCCCTCGACAGGGAGAAGCACAGATACGCAGTATTTT
TRBV18	NA	NA	TRBJ1-6	CASSPAARARVSNSPLHF	TGTGCCAGCTCACCTGCAGCCAGGGCCCGAGTATCTAATTCACCCCTCCACTTT
TRBV5-5	TRBD1	NA	TRBJ1-2	CASSFLTGTGGGYTF	TGTGCCAGCAGCTTTCTGACCGGGACAGGGGGAGGCTACACCTTC
TRBV6-5	NA	NA	TRBJ1-2	CASSPPGRGGYTF	TGTGCCAGCAGTCCACCAGGGAGGGGAGGCTACACCTTC
TRBV6-5	NA	once	TRBJ2-2	CASTGSTGELFF	TGTGCCAGCACGGGGAGCACCGGGGAGCTGTTTTTT
TRBV27	TRBD2	NA	TRBJ2-3	CASPASSGEDTDTQYF	TGTGCCAGCCCCGCGTCTAGCGGGGAAGACACAGATACGCAGTATTTT
TRBV7-2	NA	NA	TRBJ2-3	CASSLQSTDTQYF	TGTGCCAGCAGCTTACAGAGCACAGATACGCAGTATTTT
TRBV7-7	NA	NA	TRBJ2-5	CASSLARGETQYF	TGTGCCAGCAGCTTAGCCCGGGGAGAGACCCAGTACTTC
TRBV5-1	TRBD1	NA	TRBJ2-7	CASSLDRLVEQYF	TGCGCCAGCAGCCTGGACAGGCTGGTCGAGCAGTACTTC
TRBV9	TRBD1	NA	TRBJ2-7	CASSANPGQQYEQYF	TGTGCCAGCAGCGCGAACCCGGGACAGCAATACGAGCAGTACTTC
TRBV23-1	TRBD1	NA	TRBJ1-6	CASRTGNSPLHF	TGCGCCAGCAGGACAGGGAATTCACCCCTCCACTTT
TRBV12-3/TRBV12-4	NA	once	TRBJ2-7	CASSLLGLLKQYF	TGTGCCAGCAGTTTATTGGGCCTTTTGAAGCAGTACTTC
TRBV19	TRBD1	NA	TRBJ1-4	CASSILRGRGLADEKLFF	TGTGCCAGTAGTATTCTACGGGGCAGGGGGCTGGCGGATGAAAAACTGTTTTTT